This T cell receptor beta chain appears in the sequencing data of a study of blood T cell repertoires in COVID-19. The wider study: Sites in the United States, Italy and Spain provided acute and convalescent COVID-19 samples. PBMCs, B-cell-depleted T cells, or T cells provided the cDNA or gDNA that made up the material.

CDR3 length: 15 amino acids. Germline V gives CDR1 WNHNN, CDR2 SYGVQD (reference sequence). Trimming stripped 3 bases from V and 6 bases from J, with 15 bases between. Study processing details: Scientists estimated how many nucleated cells there were by amplifying reference gene primers. Using immunoSEQ multiplex PCR, the repertoire was profiled, and TCRdb retains in-frame clones only, with some absent. D and trimming were read from the DNA, whereas the V and J calls and clone size are those reported in that table. The table records 94,000 or so clones, around 88% of them present only once. Sequenced material: peripheral blood. The clonotype comes from a woman in her 70s with acute or convalescent COVID-19. The rearrangement uses TRBV10-1 and TRBJ2-1; the D is unclear. The CDR3 DNA sequence: TGCGCCAGCAGTGATGGAGCAGTGAAGAGCAATGAGCAGTTCTTC. As protein: CASSDGAVKSNEQFF.